This record looks at one T cell receptor (beta chain) sequence and its context. Its specificity is not known. A single base separates this from a much larger clone, so it may be a read error. The genomic DNA of each subset was split evenly across several immunoSEQ plates. Clones were read by immunoSEQ multiplex PCR, and TCRdb kept only the in-frame ones, dropping some. The sample yields around 240,000 clones, 50% to 75% seen once. The split of CD4+ cells yielded CD45RA+ naive and CD45RA-negative memory subsets. This CDR3 is 13 amino acids long. The V gene's germline CDR1 is SEHNR and CDR2 FQNEAQ (reference sequence). Trimming removed 1 base from V and 5 bases from J, with 6 bases in between. This specimen belongs to a study of shared clonotypes between healthy human individuals. Broader study findings: Expectations were that clonotype sharing among donors would be affected by sequencing depth. Rarefaction showed sorted-subset sequencing was incomplete despite large depth.

The rearrangement links TRBV7-9 to TRBJ1-5; D may be TRBD1 (6 bases). This clonotype was obtained from a man aged 25 to 40 in good health. The sample consisted of memory CD4+ T cells sorted from blood. Documented subset: CD45RA-negative fraction. The CDR3 reads CASSLEGDQPQHF. CDR3 DNA sequence: TGTGCCAGCAGCTTAGAGGGGGATCAGCCCCAGCATTTT.